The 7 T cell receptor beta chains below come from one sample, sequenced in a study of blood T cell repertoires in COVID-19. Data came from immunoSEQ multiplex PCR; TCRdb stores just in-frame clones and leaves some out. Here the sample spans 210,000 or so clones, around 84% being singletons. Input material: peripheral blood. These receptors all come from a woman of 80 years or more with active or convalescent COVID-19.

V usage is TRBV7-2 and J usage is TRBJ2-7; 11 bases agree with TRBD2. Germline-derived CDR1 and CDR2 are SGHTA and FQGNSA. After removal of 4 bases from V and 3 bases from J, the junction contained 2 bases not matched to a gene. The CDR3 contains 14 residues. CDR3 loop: CASSSGLAGYEQYF. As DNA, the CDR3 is TGTGCCAGCAGCTCTGGACTAGCGGGCTACGAGCAGTACTTC.

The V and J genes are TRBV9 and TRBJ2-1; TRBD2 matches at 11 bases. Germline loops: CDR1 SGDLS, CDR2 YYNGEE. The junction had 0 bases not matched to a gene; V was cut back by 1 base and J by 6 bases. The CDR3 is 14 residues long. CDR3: CASSVLAGGNEQFF. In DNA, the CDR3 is TGTGCCAGCAGCGTACTAGCGGGGGGCAATGAGCAGTTCTTC.

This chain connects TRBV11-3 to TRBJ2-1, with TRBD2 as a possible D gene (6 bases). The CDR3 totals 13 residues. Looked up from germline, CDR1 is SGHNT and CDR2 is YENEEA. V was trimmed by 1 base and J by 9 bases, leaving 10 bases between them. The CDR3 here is CASSLVSGVEQFF. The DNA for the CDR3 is TGTGCCAGCAGCTTAGTTAGCGGAGTTGAGCAGTTCTTC. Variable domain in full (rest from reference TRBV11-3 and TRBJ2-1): EAGVVQSPRYKIIEKKQPVAFWCNPISGHNTLYWYLQNLGQGPELLIRYENEEAVDDSQLPKDRFSAERLKGVDSTLKIQPAELGDSAVYLCASSLVSGVEQFFGPGTRLTVL.

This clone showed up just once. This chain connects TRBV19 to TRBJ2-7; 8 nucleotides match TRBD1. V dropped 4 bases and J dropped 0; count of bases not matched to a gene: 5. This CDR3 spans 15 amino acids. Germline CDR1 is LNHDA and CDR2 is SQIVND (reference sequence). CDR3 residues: CASSRGTGPSYEQYF. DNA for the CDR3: TGTGCCAGTAGTAGGGGGACAGGACCCTCCTACGAGCAGTACTTC. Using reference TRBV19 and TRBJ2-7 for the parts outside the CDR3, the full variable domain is DGGITQSPKYLFRKEGQNVTLSCEQNLNHDAMYWYRQDPGQGLRLIYYSQIVNDFQKGDIAEGYSVSREKKESFPLTVTSAQKNPTAFYLCASSRGTGPSYEQYFGPGTRLTVT.

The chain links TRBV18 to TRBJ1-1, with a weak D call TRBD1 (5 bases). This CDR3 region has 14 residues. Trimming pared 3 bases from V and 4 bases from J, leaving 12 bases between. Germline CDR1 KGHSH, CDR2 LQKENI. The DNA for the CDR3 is TGTGCCAGCTCACCGGACAAGGTGGGCACTGAAGCTTTCTTT. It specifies CASSPDKVGTEAFF.

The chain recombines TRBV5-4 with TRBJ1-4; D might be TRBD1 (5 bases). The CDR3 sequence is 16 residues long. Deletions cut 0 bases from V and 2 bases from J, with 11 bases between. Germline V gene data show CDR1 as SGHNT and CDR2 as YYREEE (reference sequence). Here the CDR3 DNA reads TGTGCCAGCAGCTTGGGTGGGGCTTCCACTAATGAAAAACTGTTTTTT. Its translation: CASSLGGASTNEKLFF.

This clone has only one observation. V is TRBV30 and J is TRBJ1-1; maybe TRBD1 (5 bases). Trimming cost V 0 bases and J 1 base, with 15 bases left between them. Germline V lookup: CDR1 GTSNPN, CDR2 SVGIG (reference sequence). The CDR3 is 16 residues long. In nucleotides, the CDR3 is TGTGCCTGGAGTGTAGGTTACGGGGGATCGAACACTGAAGCTTTCTTT. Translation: CAWSVGYGGSNTEAFF.